This T cell receptor beta chain was sequenced for a study of blood T cell repertoires in COVID-19. Study details: From T cells, B-cell-depleted T cells, or PBMCs came the material, which was cDNA or gDNA.

Authors' data handling: Estimation of nucleated cell counts was performed using reference gene primer amplification. TCRdb's table, derived via immunoSEQ multiplex PCR, lists solely in-frame clones and lacks some. V and J calls and clone size are copied from that table; D and trimming were computed from the DNA. The sample has roughly 55,000 clones; roughly 80% are singletons. The V gene lost 0 bases and the J gene lost 6 bases, with 12 bases spanning the gap. The CDR3 spans 14 residues. From germline, CDR1 is SGHRS and CDR2 YFSETQ. V and J are TRBV5-1 and TRBJ1-2, with D perhaps TRBD1 (5 bases). The sequenced sample consisted of peripheral blood. The sequence was collected from a man aged 55-75 years with acute or convalescent COVID-19. The CDR3 reads CASSLGSDNNGYTF. CDR3 nucleotide sequence: TGCGCCAGCAGCTTGGGGTCGGACAACAATGGCTACACCTTC.